This entry is about one TCR beta chain. Its antigen is unknown. Assay: immunoSEQ multiplex PCR; the TCRdb copy retains only in-frame clones and omits some. This table has tens of thousands of clones, around 80% appearing once. V was clipped by 5 bases and J by 4 bases, with 8 bases between them. The CDR3 is 12 amino acids. CDR1 MNHNS and CDR2 SASEGT come from the germline V gene. The data originate from a study of STAT5B mutations in CD4+ large granular lymphocyte leukemia. The wider study: Among healthy donors, a particular HLA allele went with more CDR3 'QG' motifs. Overall study results and limits: No patients shared main leukemic clonotypes, though around 25% appeared at low frequency elsewhere.

The V call is TRBV6-1, the J call TRBJ1-2; D gene uncertain. Sequencing input: CD4+ T cells from blood buffy coats. The receptor was isolated from a human donor in good health. The CDR3, as DNA: TGTGCCAGCAGTTGGGCGAGCTATGGCTACACCTTC. This translates into CASSWASYGYTF.